These T cell receptor beta chains were read from a single sample in a study of siplizumab effects on memory and regulatory T cells. TCRdb's copy holds only in-frame clones and misses some; the assay was immunoSEQ multiplex PCR. The sample lists 110,000 or so clones, about 90% occurring once. The sample comprised Tregs sorted from blood. The receptors derive from a human donor in good health. The CDR3 runs from the conserved cysteine through the conserved F or W.

V gene: TRBV7-2; CDR3 protein: CASSLSDRGATEAFF
V gene: TRBV5-6; CDR3 protein: CASSMESGYFLNTQYF
V gene: TRBV5-1; CDR3 protein: CASSLARQGISTEAFF
V gene: TRBV18; CDR3 protein: CASSLLMGRDQPQHF
V gene: TRBV6-5; CDR3 protein: CASSPYGGRTEAFF
V gene: TRBV4-1; CDR3 protein: CASSQERGGNEKLFF
V gene: TRBV5-1; CDR3 protein: CASSLLGVDTEAFF
V gene: TRBV6-4; CDR3 protein: CASSVGDSYGYTF
V gene: TRBV5-1; CDR3 protein: CASRVLAKERSSTDTQYF
V gene: TRBV11-2; CDR3 protein: CASSLHLGPNTEAFF
V gene: TRBV18; CDR3 protein: CASSLLAGGPYEQYF
V gene: TRBV7-2; CDR3 protein: CASSLGIGRNTEAFF
V gene: TRBV4-2; CDR3 protein: CASSHVLDRPNYGYTF
V gene: TRBV6-5; CDR3 protein: CASSYSLAGVNEQYF
V gene: TRBV5-1; CDR3 protein: CASSLGGTGTYEQYF
V gene: TRBV27; CDR3 protein: CASSNPPYFQGRGGELFF